There are many counts of the clone carrying this T cell receptor (beta chain). The antigen is unknown. This sample stems from a study of T cells after yellow fever vaccination. Study-wide points: Though weaker, the secondary response peaked faster, on day 5 versus 15.

Conversion of TCR transcripts into cDNA relied on 5'RACE template switching, which added a universal primer site and UMIs. Each CDR3 protein is one row after TCRdb ran MiXCR on the 5' RACE reads. The data contain about 240,000 distinct CDR3 sequences, less than 9% of them seen just once; the ten biggest clones take up approximately 0.85%. The sample here was CD4+ T cells sorted from PBMCs, taken 15 days after the yellow fever booster vaccination. This TCR derives from a man aged 25 to 40 who received the YFV17D yellow fever vaccine.

In DNA form, the CDR3 reads TGCGCCAGCAGCTTGGGACAGGCGATGACCGGGGAGCTGTTTTTT. Translated, it gives CASSLGQAMTGELFF. The chain carries TRBV5-1 and TRBJ2-2; D possibly corresponds to TRBD1 (6 bases). CDR1 is SGHRS, CDR2 YFSETQ, per germline. V was clipped by 0 bases and J by 5 bases, with 11 bases between them. This CDR3 contains 15 residues.